The sequence of this TCR beta chain was determined in a study of PD-1 blockade in classical Hodgkin lymphoma (dated by TCRdb to the early 2020s). Concerning the study at large: Nivolumab dosing was 3 mg/kg intravenously every 2 weeks, continuing until either disease progression or unacceptable toxicity. The study used CyTOF and TCR beta sequencing to define a peripheral blood immune signature of response to PD-1 blockade in classical Hodgkin lymphoma. Overall study results and their limits: By C4D1, a significant rise was seen in CD4+ TCR diversity but not in CD8+ TCR diversity (p=0.0027 vs p=0.16), and the rise was most apparent among complete responders (p=0.02). The study was limited to a single clinical trial cohort, and causes of repertoire differences, possibly disease activity or prior therapy, remained undefined. Baseline TCR diversity was reported to be lower in newly diagnosed patients than in healthy donors and to be lower still in relapsed/refractory patients. Trial patients achieving complete response had baseline diversity similar to newly diagnosed patients, whereas partial responders and progressors had significantly lower diversity. Lower diversity was seen in patients whose nivolumab began less than 1 year after ASCT, and these patients were left out of later analyses so that immune reconstitution would not confound the results.

The Qiagen DNeasy kit was used to extract genomic DNA both from unsorted PBMCs and from the negatively selected CD4+ and CD8+ fractions. Amplification of TCR beta CDR3 regions was done by immunoSEQ multiplex PCR with primers that anneal to V and J segments. A synthetic immune receptor repertoire was used to minimize amplification bias, and any remaining bias was removed computationally after sequencing. The authors' pipeline ran thus. Custom Python scripts were used to quantify repertoire diversity as the Shannon entropy index. The unsorted, CD4+ and CD8+ repertoires were each analyzed separately, with the exception of combined analyses, where CD4+ and CD8+ sequences were merged in silico. Clonal expansion was defined as a frequency increase of at least 2-fold after treatment compared with C1D1, and clones undetected at baseline were assigned a pseudocount of 0.5. Clones with 0 or 1 copy at C1D1 were defined as singleton clones, while clones with 2 or more copies were defined as non-singleton clones. Clones expanded in unsorted samples were labelled as CD4+, CD8+ or unknown by matching protein sequences in sorted samples from the same patient. Wilcoxon tests on paired samples were used to test changes in diversity from C1D1 to C4D1. Held by TCRdb, this immuneACCESS table contains in-frame sequences only and omits some clones. Under half of the omission traces to an unresolved V gene where checked; the cause of the rest is unknown. V and J calls and clone size are copied from that table; D and trimming were computed from the DNA. The sample has 40,000 to 50,000 clones on record, roughly 73% of them singletons. The ten largest make up 10% to 15% of the sample.

The time point label for this specimen denotes: cycle 1 day 1 (C1D1), immediately before nivolumab initiation. All trial patients had relapsed after autologous stem cell transplantation, with cohorts A, B and C differing in prior brentuximab vedotin exposure. A total of approximately 51 patients with relapsed/refractory classical Hodgkin lymphoma made up the trial cohort, and each patient's best overall response was complete response, partial response or progressive disease. Trial patients were treated with single-agent nivolumab in the multi-cohort phase II CheckMate 205 trial. Best overall response was determined by an independent review committee according to the 2007 International Working Group response criteria. Trial PBMCs were collected immediately before nivolumab initiation (C1D1) and during therapy at cycle 2 day 1 and cycle 4 day 1. Peripheral blood was collected in 8 mL Vacutainer Cell Preparation Tubes, from which PBMCs were isolated by centrifugation and then cryopreserved.

The V end loses 0 bases and the J end loses 6 bases, and a stretch of 9 bases separates them. For CDR1 and CDR2, the germline V gene (reference sequence) lists MNHEY and SMNVEV. Inclusive of the bounding cysteine and phenylalanine, the CDR3 is 13 residues long. This entry keeps only the CDR3 DNA: 39 bases, framed from base 1. As to this clone: Its cognate antigen has yet to be identified. No base quality information exists; no much larger clone differs at one position.

The sequencing here drew on peripheral blood mononuclear cells (PBMCs), taken at baseline. This clonotype was sampled from a human donor with classical Hodgkin lymphoma. This chain joins TRBV27 to TRBJ2-7; too little of a D gene remains to name it. The CDR3 sequence is CASSLSVWGEQYF. The DNA sequence is TGTGCCAGCAGTTTATCCGTCTGGGGCGAGCAGTACTTC.